This is a list of T cell receptor beta chains from one sample in a study of T cells after yellow fever vaccination. Using its own MiXCR run on the 5' RACE reads, TCRdb lists one record per CDR3 protein. The sample has about 200,000 distinct CDR3 sequences; 3% to 3.5% are singletons. The sample was CD4+ T cells sorted from PBMCs, taken 10 days after the yellow fever booster vaccination. Every receptor here comes from a man aged 18 to 35 who received the YFV17D yellow fever vaccine. Each CDR3 is given with its conserved first and last residue. Fields, in order: clone size, V gene, J gene, D gene, CDR3 protein, CDR3 DNA. A D gene is named only where the DNA matches it firmly. A clone size is listed for some rows: how often the clone was seen (once, few, many), or a class if it is expanded.

many	TRBV23-1	TRBJ2-1	TRBD2	CASSQGTSSYNEQFF	TGCGCCAGCAGTCAAGGGACTAGCTCCTACAATGAGCAGTTCTTC
few	TRBV29-1	TRBJ2-5	NA	CSVDRVSRETQYF	TGCAGCGTCGATCGAGTTTCTCGAGAGACCCAGTACTTC
many	TRBV19	TRBJ1-1	NA	CASSIGLINTEAFF	TGTGCCAGTAGTATCGGACTGATAAACACTGAAGCTTTCTTT
few	TRBV12-3/TRBV12-4	TRBJ1-1	NA	CASRRTLNTEAFF	TGTGCCAGCAGAAGAACCCTGAACACTGAAGCTTTCTTT
few	TRBV4-2	TRBJ1-5	NA	CASSQDDRGNQPQHF	TGTGCCAGCAGCCAAGATGATCGGGGGAATCAGCCCCAGCATTTT
NA	TRBV7-6	TRBJ2-1	NA	CASSLDSFTYNEQFF	TGTGCCAGCAGCTTAGATTCTTTCACCTACAATGAGCAGTTCTTC
many	TRBV7-2	TRBJ1-2	TRBD1	CASDDRVDGYTF	TGTGCCAGTGACGACAGGGTTGATGGCTACACCTTC
many	TRBV7-3	TRBJ1-2	NA	CASSLMGEGYTF	TGTGCCAGCAGCTTAATGGGGGAAGGCTACACCTTC
NA	TRBV7-3	TRBJ2-3	NA	CASGDRGGTQYF	TGTGCCAGCGGCGACCGGGGTGGCACGCAGTATTTT
many	TRBV7-3	TRBJ2-2	NA	CASSLSDTGELFF	TGTGCCAGCAGCTTATCTGACACCGGGGAGCTGTTTTTT
many	TRBV30	TRBJ1-5	NA	CAWSVVGDQPQHF	TGTGCCTGGAGTGTAGTGGGAGATCAGCCCCAGCATTTT
many	TRBV5-4	TRBJ2-3	TRBD1	CASSPRDREADTQYF	TGTGCCAGCAGCCCTAGGGACAGGGAGGCAGATACGCAGTATTTT
few	TRBV12-3/TRBV12-4	TRBJ1-6	NA	CASSLLPASPLHF	TGTGCCAGCAGTTTATTGCCGGCCTCACCCCTCCACTTT
many	TRBV19	TRBJ1-5	NA	CASSIYQGRDQPQHF	TGTGCCAGTAGTATTTATCAGGGTCGGGATCAGCCCCAGCATTTT
many	TRBV7-2	TRBJ2-1	TRBD2	CASKKRGGGNNEQFF	TGTGCCAGCAAGAAGCGGGGGGGAGGTAACAATGAGCAGTTCTTC
many	TRBV7-2	TRBJ1-3	NA	CASSWDSGNTIYF	TGTGCCAGCAGCTGGGACTCTGGAAACACCATATATTTT
few	TRBV29-1	TRBJ1-2	TRBD1	CSGGDRANYGYTF	TGCAGCGGGGGGGACAGGGCGAACTATGGCTACACCTTC
NA	TRBV24-1	TRBJ2-5	NA	CATSETRAQETQYF	TGTGCCACCAGTGAGACCCGGGCCCAGGAGACCCAGTACTTC
NA	TRBV6-1	TRBJ2-5	TRBD2	CASRVQLALLETQYF	TGTGCCAGCAGGGTTCAACTAGCGTTATTAGAGACCCAGTACTTC
many	TRBV11-2	TRBJ2-2	NA	CASSLEFRRGTGELFF	TGTGCCAGCAGCTTAGAGTTTAGACGAGGGACCGGGGAGCTGTTTTTT
many	TRBV11-2	TRBJ2-2	TRBD1	CASSANRGRAGELFF	TGTGCCAGCAGCGCAAACAGGGGTCGGGCCGGGGAGCTGTTTTTT
many	TRBV6-5	TRBJ1-5	NA	CASSYSINQPQHF	TGTGCCAGCAGTTACTCCATCAATCAGCCCCAGCATTTT
few	TRBV12-3/TRBV12-4	TRBJ2-5	NA	CASSLASRAETQYF	TGTGCCAGCAGTTTAGCGTCCAGGGCCGAGACCCAGTACTTC
NA	TRBV6-6	TRBJ2-7	NA	CASSYSSRGTNEQYF	TGTGCCAGCAGTTACTCATCCAGGGGGACTAACGAGCAGTACTTC
NA	TRBV12-3/TRBV12-4	TRBJ2-5	TRBD1	CASSRQGSQTQYF	TGTGCCAGCAGCAGACAGGGGTCGCAGACCCAGTACTTC
many	TRBV5-1	TRBJ2-7	NA	CASRSGYTPYEQYF	TGCGCCAGCAGGTCCGGGTATACTCCCTACGAGCAGTACTTC
many	TRBV4-1	TRBJ1-4	TRBD1	CASSRQGGSTNEKLFF	TGCGCCAGCAGCCGACAGGGAGGGTCAACTAATGAAAAACTGTTTTTT
many	TRBV27	TRBJ2-1	NA	CASGRHRSYNEQFF	TGTGCCAGCGGTCGACACCGCTCCTACAATGAGCAGTTCTTC
few	TRBV12-3/TRBV12-4	TRBJ2-7	NA	CASSLAPQSSYEQYF	TGTGCCAGCAGTTTAGCCCCACAGAGCTCCTACGAGCAGTACTTC
NA	TRBV18	TRBJ1-1	NA	CASSWAIREEAFF	TGTGCCAGCTCATGGGCCATAAGGGAGGAAGCTTTCTTT
NA	TRBV5-1	TRBJ1-2	NA	CASRFGTTYGYTF	TGCGCCAGCAGATTTGGGACAACCTATGGCTACACCTTC
NA	TRBV10-3	TRBJ2-3	NA	CAISVRESSTDTQYF	TGTGCCATCAGTGTTCGGGAATCTAGCACAGATACGCAGTATTTT
many	TRBV7-9	TRBJ2-1	TRBD2	CASSLGGGFGNEQFF	TGTGCCAGCAGCTTAGGCGGGGGGTTTGGCAATGAGCAGTTCTTC
many	TRBV5-1	TRBJ2-2	TRBD2	CASSLGLAGYMELFF	TGCGCCAGCAGCTTGGGACTAGCGGGGTACATGGAGCTGTTTTTT
many	TRBV15	TRBJ1-1	NA	CATSRATGSAEAFF	TGTGCCACCAGCAGGGCAACAGGGTCTGCTGAAGCTTTCTTT
many	TRBV5-1	TRBJ1-4	NA	CASSLGQGGEKLFF	TGCGCCAGCAGCTTGGGGCAGGGTGGCGAAAAACTGTTTTTT
few	TRBV6-5	TRBJ1-3	NA	CASRRGNGNTIYF	TGTGCCAGCCGCAGGGGTAATGGAAACACCATATATTTT
many	TRBV12-3/TRBV12-4	TRBJ2-1	NA	CASSPRLGDEQFF	TGTGCCAGCAGTCCCAGGTTGGGTGATGAGCAGTTCTTC
few	TRBV7-2	TRBJ1-5	NA	CASSLGYRESQPQHF	TGTGCCAGCAGCTTAGGGTACAGGGAAAGTCAGCCCCAGCATTTT
many	TRBV5-1	TRBJ2-7	NA	CASSNQPGHGTYEQYF	TGCGCCAGCAGCAACCAACCGGGACATGGGACTTACGAGCAGTACTTC
NA	TRBV7-8	TRBJ2-2	NA	CASSLENTGELFF	TGTGCCAGCAGCTTAGAAAACACCGGGGAGCTGTTTTTT
many	TRBV5-1	TRBJ2-3	TRBD1	CASSRTTGVVTDTQYF	TGCGCCAGCAGCCGAACGACAGGGGTTGTGACAGATACGCAGTATTTT
many	TRBV18	TRBJ1-2	NA	CASSLAAVANYGYTF	TGTGCCAGCTCACTCGCCGCGGTGGCTAACTATGGCTACACCTTC
many	TRBV18	TRBJ2-2	NA	CASSSPAGTGELFF	TGTGCCAGCTCGTCCCCAGCTGGCACCGGGGAGCTGTTTTTT
NA	TRBV2	TRBJ1-4	NA	CASSESGVFGEKLFF	TGTGCCAGCAGTGAATCGGGGGTATTCGGTGAAAAACTGTTTTTT
many	TRBV2	TRBJ2-3	NA	CASSGIMGTDTQYF	TGTGCCAGCAGCGGGATCATGGGGACAGATACGCAGTATTTT
NA	TRBV15	TRBJ2-3	TRBD1	CATSRERGLTDTQYF	TGTGCCACCAGCAGAGAAAGGGGGCTCACAGATACGCAGTATTTT
many	TRBV18	TRBJ2-3	NA	CASSPQNTDTQYF	TGTGCCAGCTCACCCCAGAACACAGATACGCAGTATTTT
few	TRBV7-2	TRBJ2-6	NA	CASSSHSGANVLTF	TGTGCCAGCAGCTCTCACTCTGGGGCCAACGTCCTGACTTTC
few	TRBV5-1	TRBJ2-4	NA	CASSPGVSGKNIQYF	TGCGCCAGCAGCCCCGGGGTATCGGGCAAAAACATTCAGTACTTC
few	TRBV3-1	TRBJ2-5	NA	CASSHRDLQETQYF	TGTGCCAGCAGCCACAGAGACCTCCAAGAGACCCAGTACTTC
many	TRBV3-1	TRBJ1-2	NA	CASSQGNGGYTF	TGTGCCAGCAGCCAGGGGAATGGCGGCTACACCTTC
NA	TRBV18	TRBJ2-5	NA	CASSPSSETQYF	TGTGCCAGCTCACCCTCGAGCGAGACCCAGTACTTC
many	TRBV12-3/TRBV12-4	TRBJ1-2	TRBD1	CASSLEAGGFDYGYTF	TGTGCCAGCAGTTTAGAGGCAGGGGGCTTTGACTATGGCTACACCTTC
few	TRBV4-3	TRBJ2-1	TRBD2	CASSQGWDSGGSYNEQFF	TGCGCCAGCAGCCAAGGTTGGGACTCGGGGGGCTCCTACAATGAGCAGTTCTTC
many	TRBV2	TRBJ1-1	NA	CASTLRETPNTEAFF	TGTGCCAGCACCCTTAGAGAGACACCGAACACTGAAGCTTTCTTT
NA	TRBV5-4	TRBJ1-2	NA	CASSFGFYGYTF	TGTGCCAGCAGCTTCGGATTCTATGGCTACACCTTC
many	TRBV12-3/TRBV12-4	TRBJ1-2	NA	CASSARGRVHYGYTF	TGTGCCAGCAGTGCCCGCGGCAGAGTCCACTATGGCTACACCTTC
NA	TRBV4-1	TRBJ1-5	NA	CASSHPTPGQPQHF	TGCGCCAGCAGCCATCCTACTCCGGGTCAGCCCCAGCATTTT
many	TRBV24-1	TRBJ2-3	NA	CATSDPGRPTDTQYF	TGTGCCACCAGTGATCCTGGACGGCCTACAGATACGCAGTATTTT